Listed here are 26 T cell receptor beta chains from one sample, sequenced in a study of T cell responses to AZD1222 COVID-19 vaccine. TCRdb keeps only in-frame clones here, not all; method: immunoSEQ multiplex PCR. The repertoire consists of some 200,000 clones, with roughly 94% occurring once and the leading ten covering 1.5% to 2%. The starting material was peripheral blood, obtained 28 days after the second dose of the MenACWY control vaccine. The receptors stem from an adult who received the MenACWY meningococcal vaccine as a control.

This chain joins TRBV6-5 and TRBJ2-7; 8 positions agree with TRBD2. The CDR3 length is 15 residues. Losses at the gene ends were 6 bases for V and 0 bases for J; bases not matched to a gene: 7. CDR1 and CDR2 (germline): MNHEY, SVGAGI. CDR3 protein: CASRSRGGGSYEQYF. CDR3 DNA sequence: TGTGCCAGCAGATCCCGGGGGGGAGGCTCCTACGAGCAGTACTTC.

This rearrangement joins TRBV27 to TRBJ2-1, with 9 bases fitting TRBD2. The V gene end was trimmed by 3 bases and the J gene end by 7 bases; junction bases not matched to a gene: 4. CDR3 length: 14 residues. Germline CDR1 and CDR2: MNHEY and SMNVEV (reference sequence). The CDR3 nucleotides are TGTGCCAGCAGTTTGCGGGGGGGGCGGAATGAGCAGTTCTTC. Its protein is CASSLRGGRNEQFF.

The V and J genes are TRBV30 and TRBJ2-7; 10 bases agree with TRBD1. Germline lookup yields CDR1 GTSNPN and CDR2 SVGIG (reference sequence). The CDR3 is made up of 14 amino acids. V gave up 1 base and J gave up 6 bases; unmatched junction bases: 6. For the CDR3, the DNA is TGTGCCTGGAGTGCGGGACAGGGGTTAGTCGAGCAGTACTTC. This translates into CAWSAGQGLVEQYF.

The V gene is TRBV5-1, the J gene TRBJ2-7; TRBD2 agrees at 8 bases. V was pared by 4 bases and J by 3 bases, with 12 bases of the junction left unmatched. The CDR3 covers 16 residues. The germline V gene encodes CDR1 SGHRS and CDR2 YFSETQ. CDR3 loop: CASSNGQLAANYEQYF. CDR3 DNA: TGCGCCAGCAGCAACGGGCAACTAGCGGCTAACTACGAGCAGTACTTC. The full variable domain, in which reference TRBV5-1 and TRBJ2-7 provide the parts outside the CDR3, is KAGVTQTPRYLIKTRGQQVTLSCSPISGHRSVSWYQQTPGQGLQFLFEYFSETQRNKGNFPGRFSGRQFSNSRSEMNVSTLELGDSALYLCASSNGQLAANYEQYFGPGTRLTVT.

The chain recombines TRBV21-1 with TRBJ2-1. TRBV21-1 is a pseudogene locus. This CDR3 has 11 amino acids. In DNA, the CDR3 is TGTGCCAGCAGATCTTTTGGGGAGCAGTTCTTC. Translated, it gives CASRSFGEQFF.

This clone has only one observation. The CDR3 bases are TGCAGTGCTAGTTCAAGGAGGGGGTCGGATACGCAGTATTTT. It translates to CSASSRRGSDTQYF. The chain links TRBV20-1 to TRBJ2-3, with D perhaps assigned TRBD1 or TRBD2 (6 bases each). Germline V gene lookup returns CDR1 DFQATT and CDR2 SNEGSKA (reference sequence). V shed 3 bases and J shed 6 bases, with 16 bases lying between them. The CDR3 consists of 14 residues.

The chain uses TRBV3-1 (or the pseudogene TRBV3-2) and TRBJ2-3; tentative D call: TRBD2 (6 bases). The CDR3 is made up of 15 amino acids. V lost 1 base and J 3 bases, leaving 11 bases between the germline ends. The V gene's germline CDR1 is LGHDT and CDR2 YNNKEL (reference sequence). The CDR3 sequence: CASSQVGGSTDTQYF. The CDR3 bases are TGTGCCAGCAGCCAAGTCGGGGGATCGACAGATACGCAGTATTTT.

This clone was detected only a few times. The CDR3 coding sequence is TGTGCCAGCAGCATGGTGGGATACTCCTACGAGCAGTACTTC. It codes for CASSMVGYSYEQYF. The chain employs TRBV5-4 and TRBJ2-7; D not resolved. V lost 4 bases and J 0 bases, leaving 11 bases between the germline ends. Germline V gene data show CDR1 as SGHNT and CDR2 as YYREEE (reference sequence). The CDR3 covers 14 residues.

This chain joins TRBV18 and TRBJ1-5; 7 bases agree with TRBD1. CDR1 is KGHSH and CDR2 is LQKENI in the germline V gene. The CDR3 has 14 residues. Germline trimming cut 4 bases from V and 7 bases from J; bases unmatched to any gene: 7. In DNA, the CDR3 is TGTGCCAGCTCACGGGCGACAGGGCAGCAGCCCCAGCATTTT. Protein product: CASSRATGQQPQHF.

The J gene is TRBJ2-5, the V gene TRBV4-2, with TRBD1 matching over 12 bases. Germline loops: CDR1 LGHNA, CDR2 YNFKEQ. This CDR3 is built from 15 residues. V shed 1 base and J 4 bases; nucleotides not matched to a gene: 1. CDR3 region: CASSQGGQGAETQYF. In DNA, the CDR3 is TGTGCCAGCAGCCAAGGGGGACAGGGGGCAGAGACCCAGTACTTC.

CDR3 DNA sequence: TGTGCCAGCAGCCCGTGGAGCGGGGGGGAACAAGAGACCCAGTACTTC. As protein: CASSPWSGGEQETQYF. The chain recombines TRBV5-6 with TRBJ2-5; 10 bases are shared with TRBD2. CDR3 length equals 16 residues. Trimming took 4 bases from V and 2 from J; bases not matched to a gene: 8. From germline, CDR1 is SGHDT and CDR2 YYEEEE.

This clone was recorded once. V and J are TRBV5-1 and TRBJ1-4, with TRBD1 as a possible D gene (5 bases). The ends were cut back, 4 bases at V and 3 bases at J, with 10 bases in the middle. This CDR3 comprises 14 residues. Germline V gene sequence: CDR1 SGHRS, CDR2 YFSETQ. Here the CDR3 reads CASSQGEANEKLFF. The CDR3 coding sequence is TGCGCCAGCAGCCAGGGTGAGGCTAATGAAAAACTGTTTTTT.

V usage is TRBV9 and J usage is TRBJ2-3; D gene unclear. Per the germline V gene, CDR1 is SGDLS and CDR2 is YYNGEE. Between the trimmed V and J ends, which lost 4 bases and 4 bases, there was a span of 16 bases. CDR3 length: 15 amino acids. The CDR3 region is CASSKEWAPADTQYF. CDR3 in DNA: TGTGCCAGCAGCAAGGAGTGGGCCCCCGCAGATACGCAGTATTTT.

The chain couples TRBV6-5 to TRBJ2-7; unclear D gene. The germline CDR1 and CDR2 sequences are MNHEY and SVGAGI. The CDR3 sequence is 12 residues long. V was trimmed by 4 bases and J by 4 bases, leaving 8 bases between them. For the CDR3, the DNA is TGTGCCAGCAGTTCCGACATGTACGAGCAGTACTTC. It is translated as CASSSDMYEQYF.

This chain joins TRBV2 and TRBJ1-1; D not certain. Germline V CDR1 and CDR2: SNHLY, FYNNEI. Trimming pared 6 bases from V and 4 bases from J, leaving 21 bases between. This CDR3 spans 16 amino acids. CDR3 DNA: TGTGCCAGCAGAGACGGCTCGTTAGGGCGAGGCACTGAAGCTTTCTTT. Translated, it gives CASRDGSLGRGTEAFF.

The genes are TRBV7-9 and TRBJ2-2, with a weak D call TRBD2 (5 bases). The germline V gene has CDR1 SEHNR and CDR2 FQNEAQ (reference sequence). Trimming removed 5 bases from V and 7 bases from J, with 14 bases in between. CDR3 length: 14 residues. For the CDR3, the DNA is TGTGCCAGCAGCCCAGAAACTAGTATCGGGGAGCTGTTTTTT. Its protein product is CASSPETSIGELFF. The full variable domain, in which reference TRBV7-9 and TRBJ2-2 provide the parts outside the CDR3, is DTGVSQNPRHKITKRGQNVTFRCDPISEHNRLYWYRQTLGQGPEFLTYFQNEAQLEKSRLLSDRFSAERPKGSFSTLEIQRTEQGDSAMYLCASSPETSIGELFFGEGSRLTVL.

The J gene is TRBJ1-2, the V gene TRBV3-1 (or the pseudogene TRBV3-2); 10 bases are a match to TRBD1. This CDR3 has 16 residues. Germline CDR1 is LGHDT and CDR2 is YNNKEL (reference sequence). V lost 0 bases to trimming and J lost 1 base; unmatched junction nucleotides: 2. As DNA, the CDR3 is TGTGCCAGCAGCCAAGAGGGGACAGGGGATAACTATGGCTACACCTTC. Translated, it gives CASSQEGTGDNYGYTF.

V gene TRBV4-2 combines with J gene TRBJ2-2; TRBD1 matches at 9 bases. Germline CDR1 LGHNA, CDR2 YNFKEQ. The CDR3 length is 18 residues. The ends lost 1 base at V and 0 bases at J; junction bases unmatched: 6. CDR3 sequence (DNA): TGTGCCAGCAGCCAAGCCCAGGGACAGGGCGCGAACACCGGGGAGCTGTTTTTT. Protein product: CASSQAQGQGANTGELFF.

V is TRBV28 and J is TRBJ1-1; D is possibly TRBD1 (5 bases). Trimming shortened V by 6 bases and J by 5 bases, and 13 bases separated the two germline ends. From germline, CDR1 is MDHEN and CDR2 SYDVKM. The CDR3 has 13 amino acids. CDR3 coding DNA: TGTGCCAGCAGGACGGTGAGGGGAACTGAAGCTTTCTTT. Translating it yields CASRTVRGTEAFF.

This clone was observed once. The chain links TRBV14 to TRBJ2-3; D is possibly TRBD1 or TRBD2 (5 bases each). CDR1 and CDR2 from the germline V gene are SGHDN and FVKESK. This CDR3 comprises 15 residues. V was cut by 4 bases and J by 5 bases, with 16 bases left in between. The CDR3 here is CASSRPGRWGDTQYF. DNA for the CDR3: TGTGCCAGCAGCCGTCCGGGACGATGGGGAGATACGCAGTATTTT. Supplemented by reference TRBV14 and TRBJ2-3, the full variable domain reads EAGVTQFPSHSVIEKGQTVTLRCDPISGHDNLYWYRRVMGKEIKFLLHFVKESKQDESGMPNNRFLAERTGGTYSTLKVQPAELEDSGVYFCASSRPGRWGDTQYFGPGTRLTVL.

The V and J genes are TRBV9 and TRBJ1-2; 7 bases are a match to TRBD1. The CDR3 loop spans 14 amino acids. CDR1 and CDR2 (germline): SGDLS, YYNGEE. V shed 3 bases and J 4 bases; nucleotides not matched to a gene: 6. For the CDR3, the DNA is TGTGCCAGCAGCGCACAGGGGACGAGCTATGGCTACACCTTC. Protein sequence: CASSAQGTSYGYTF.

CDR3 sequence: CASSLSWGSGGYTF. CDR3 DNA: TGTGCCAGCAGTTTATCTTGGGGGAGCGGTGGCTACACCTTC. The genes are TRBV27 and TRBJ1-2, with D possibly being TRBD1 (5 bases). The V end was cut by 0 bases, the J end by 7 bases, with 12 bases between. The germline gives CDR1 MNHEY, CDR2 SMNVEV (reference sequence). There are 14 residues in the CDR3.

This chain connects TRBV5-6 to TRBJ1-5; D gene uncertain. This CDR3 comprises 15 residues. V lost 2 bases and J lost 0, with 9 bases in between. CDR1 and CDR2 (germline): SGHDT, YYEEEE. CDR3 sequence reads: CASSLGIYSNQPQHF. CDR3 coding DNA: TGTGCCAGCAGCTTAGGGATCTATAGCAATCAGCCCCAGCATTTT.

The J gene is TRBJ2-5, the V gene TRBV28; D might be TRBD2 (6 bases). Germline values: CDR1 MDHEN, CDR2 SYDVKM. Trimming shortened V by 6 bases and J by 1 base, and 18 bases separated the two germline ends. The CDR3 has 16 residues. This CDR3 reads CASSPGGGAGQETQYF. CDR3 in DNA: TGTGCCAGCAGCCCCGGGGGAGGAGCGGGCCAAGAGACCCAGTACTTC.

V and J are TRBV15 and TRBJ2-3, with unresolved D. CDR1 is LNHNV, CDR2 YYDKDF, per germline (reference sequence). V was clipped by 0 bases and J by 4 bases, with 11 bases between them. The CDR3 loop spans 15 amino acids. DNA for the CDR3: TGTGCCACCAGCAGAGATTGGAGTGGCGCAGATACGCAGTATTTT. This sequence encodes CATSRDWSGADTQYF.

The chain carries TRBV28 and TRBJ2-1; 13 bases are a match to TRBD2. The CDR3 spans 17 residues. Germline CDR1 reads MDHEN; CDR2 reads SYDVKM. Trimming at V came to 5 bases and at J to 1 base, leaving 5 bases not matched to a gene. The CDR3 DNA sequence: TGTGCCAGCAGTAAAGGACTAGCGGGAGAGTCCTACAATGAGCAGTTCTTC. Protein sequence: CASSKGLAGESYNEQFF.